This TCR beta chain was identified during a study of blood T cell repertoires in COVID-19. Study information: The samples span acute and convalescent COVID-19 from the United States, Italy and Spain. PBMCs, B-cell-depleted T cells, or T cells provided the cDNA or gDNA that made up the material.

Authors' data handling: Amplification of reference gene primers was used by the study to estimate nucleated cell counts. Method: immunoSEQ multiplex PCR; TCRdb's copy keeps in-frame clones and lacks some. V, J and clone size are those of that table, while D and trimming were read from the DNA. The sample has under 35,000 clones, 87% seen once; the top ten hold less than 55%. CDR1 and CDR2 (germline): SGHAT, FQNNGV. The V gene lost 1 base and the J gene lost 2 bases, with 8 bases spanning the gap. The CDR3 runs 14 residues. The TCR was taken from a human donor in a cohort sampled during active COVID-19. The V gene is TRBV11-2, the J gene TRBJ1-1; possibly TRBD1 for D (5 bases). Sample: peripheral blood. The CDR3 region has the DNA TGTGCCAGCAGCTTAGTCCAGGGAAACACTGAAGCTTTCTTT. Its protein is CASSLVQGNTEAFF.